The 2 T cell receptor beta chains listed next were all sequenced from one sample in a study of cytomegalovirus exposure and HLA in healthy donors. In the PCR, 60 Vbeta and 13 Jbeta primers were used. The method was immunoSEQ multiplex PCR; TCRdb's version includes in-frame clones alone and lacks a portion of them. The sample holds about 140,000 clones; around 80% are singletons and the top ten take more than 2.5%. The specimen was PBMCs. All receptors derive from a man aged 18-30 years in good health and CMV-seropositive.

V is TRBV5-5 and J is TRBJ2-1; 7 nucleotides line up with TRBD1. With V trimmed by 3 bases and J by 15 bases, 18 bases remained unmatched. The CDR3 has 15 amino acids. CDR1 is SGHKS, CDR2 YYEKEE, per germline (reference sequence). The CDR3 sequence: CASSSLRQGLKRRFF. As DNA, the CDR3 is TGTGCCAGCAGCTCGTTAAGACAGGGTTTAAAAAGGCGGTTCTTC.

This clone has more than one count but fewer than ten. The rearrangement uses TRBV5-1 and TRBJ1-1; no clear D gene. The CDR3 length is 11 residues. V lost 6 bases, J lost 5 bases, and 8 bases lay in between. The germline CDR1 and CDR2 sequences are SGHRS and YFSETQ. CDR3 region: CASKIDTEAFF. In DNA, the CDR3 is TGCGCCAGCAAAATAGATACTGAAGCTTTCTTT.